This T cell receptor (beta chain) appears in the sequencing data of a study of Graves' ophthalmopathy and Graves' hyperthyroidism. Study information: Specimen type is peripheral blood, obtained at initial diagnosis before any treatment.

RNA transcripts provided the template for amplifying TCR beta CDR3 regions. HTBI-primed RT-PCR formed the first round, and a multiplex PCR formed the second. TCRdb passed the multiplex PCR reads through MiXCR, listing each CDR3 protein once. This sample has hundreds of thousands of distinct CDR3 sequences, with 35% to 50% found just once. This clonotype was counted ten times or more. The target antigen is unknown. Regarding the study as a whole: Stable hyperthyroidism and ophthalmopathy were told apart by a 13-signature model, which achieved roughly 89% sensitivity and 81.08% specificity.

For donors with ophthalmopathy, the disease showed moderate-to-severe activity, reached CAS ≥3 and NOSPECS ≥4, and had lasted under 3 months. No donor had other autoimmune disease, uncontrolled infection, pregnancy or lactation. The V gene lost 1 base and the J gene lost 10 bases, with 8 bases spanning the gap. CDR1 DFQATT and CDR2 SNEGSKA come from the germline V gene (reference sequence). The length of the CDR3 is 11 residues. This chain uses TRBV20-1 with TRBJ1-5, with D unclear. The TCR comes from an adult man with Graves' ophthalmopathy. Sequenced sample: peripheral blood. The CDR3 region has the DNA TGCAGTGCTAGAGTAGGTACTCCCCAGCATTTT. It specifies CSARVGTPQHF.